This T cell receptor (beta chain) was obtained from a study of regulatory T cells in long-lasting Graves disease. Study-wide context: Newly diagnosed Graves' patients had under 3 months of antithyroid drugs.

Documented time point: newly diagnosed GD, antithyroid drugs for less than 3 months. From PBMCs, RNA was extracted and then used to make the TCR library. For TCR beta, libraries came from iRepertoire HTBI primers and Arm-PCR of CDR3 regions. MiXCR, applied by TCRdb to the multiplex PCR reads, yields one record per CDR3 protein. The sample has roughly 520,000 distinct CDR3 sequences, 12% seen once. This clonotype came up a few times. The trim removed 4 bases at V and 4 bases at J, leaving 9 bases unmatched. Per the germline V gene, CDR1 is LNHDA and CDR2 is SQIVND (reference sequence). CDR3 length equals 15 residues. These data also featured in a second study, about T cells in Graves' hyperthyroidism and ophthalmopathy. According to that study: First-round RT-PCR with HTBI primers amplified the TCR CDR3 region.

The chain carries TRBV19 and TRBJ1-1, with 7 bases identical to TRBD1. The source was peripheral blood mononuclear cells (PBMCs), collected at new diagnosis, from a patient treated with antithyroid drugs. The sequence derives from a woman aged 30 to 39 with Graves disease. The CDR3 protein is CASSTESQGVTEAFF. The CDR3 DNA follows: TGTGCCAGTAGTACCGAGTCCCAGGGGGTCACTGAAGCTTTCTTT. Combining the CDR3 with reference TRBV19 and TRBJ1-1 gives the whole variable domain DGGITQSPKYLFRKEGQNVTLSCEQNLNHDAMYWYRQDPGQGLRLIYYSQIVNDFQKGDIAEGYSVSREKKESFPLTVTSAQKNPTAFYLCASSTESQGVTEAFFGQGTRLTVV.